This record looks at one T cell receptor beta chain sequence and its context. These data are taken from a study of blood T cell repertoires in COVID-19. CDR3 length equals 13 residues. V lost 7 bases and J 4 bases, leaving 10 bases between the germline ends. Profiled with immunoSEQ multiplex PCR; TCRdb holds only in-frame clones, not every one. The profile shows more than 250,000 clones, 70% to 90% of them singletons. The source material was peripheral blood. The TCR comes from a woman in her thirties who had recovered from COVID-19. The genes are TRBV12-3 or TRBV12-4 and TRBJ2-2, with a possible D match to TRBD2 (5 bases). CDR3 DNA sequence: TGTGCCAGCAAGGCGGGTATCACCGGGGAGCTGTTTTTT. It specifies CASKAGITGELFF.